The 15 T cell receptor beta chains in this list originate from one sample, sequenced in a study of neurological immune-mediated disorders. TCRdb fed the 5' RACE reads into MiXCR, producing one record per CDR3 protein. The sample contains around 25,000 distinct CDR3 sequences, more than 20% of which appear only once. Sequencing was performed on PBMCs. The receptor set was obtained from a woman between 55 and 75 years old in good health.

This clonotype was seen many times. This chain connects TRBV7-8 to TRBJ2-7; D possibly matches TRBD1 or TRBD2 (6 bases each). Trimming left V 4 bases short and J 9 bases short, with 19 bases between. The CDR3 extends over 14 amino acids. The germline gives CDR1 SGHVS, CDR2 FQNEAQ. The CDR3 reads CASSSLLGGLGQYF. In nucleotides, the CDR3 is TGTGCCAGCAGCTCCCTACTAGGGGGGCTAGGGCAGTACTTC.

At least ten counts were recorded for this clonotype. V and J are TRBV20-1 and TRBJ2-7, with a weak D call TRBD2 (6 bases). Trimming took 2 bases from V and 0 from J, leaving 20 bases between them. CDR1 is DFQATT, CDR2 SNEGSKA, per germline (reference sequence). This CDR3 has 17 residues. CDR3 residues: CSARRLVPGGSSYEQYF. In DNA form, the CDR3 reads TGCAGTGCTAGAAGACTAGTACCAGGTGGGAGCTCCTACGAGCAGTACTTC.

This clonotype was seen at least ten times. The rearrangement links TRBV11-2 to TRBJ2-1, with no clear D. V was shortened by 3 bases and J by 0 bases, with 9 bases between the two germline ends. The CDR3 has 15 amino acids. Germline values: CDR1 SGHAT, CDR2 FQNNGV. The CDR3 sequence is CASSFSQSSYNEQFF. The CDR3 region has the DNA TGTGCCAGCAGCTTCAGTCAGAGCTCCTACAATGAGCAGTTCTTC.

This clonotype was seen at least ten times. CDR3 sequence: CRDHPPSPNSPLHF. Here the CDR3 DNA reads TGCAGAGACCACCCTCCCTCCCCCAATTCACCCCTCCACTTT. This chain uses TRBV29-1 with TRBJ1-6; D gene unclear. Germline CDR1 is SQVTM and CDR2 is ANQGSEA. There are 14 residues in the CDR3.

At least ten counts were recorded for this clonotype. The V and J genes are TRBV4-1 and TRBJ2-3, with D maybe TRBD1 (6 bases). Deletions cut 0 bases from V and 4 bases from J, with 14 bases between. Germline V gene lookup returns CDR1 MGHRA and CDR2 YSYEKL. The CDR3 covers 16 residues. CDR3 in DNA: TGCGCCAGCAGCCAAGATCTCGGGACATCCCCAGATACGCAGTATTTT. The encoded protein is CASSQDLGTSPDTQYF.

The CDR3 DNA sequence: TGTGCCAGCAGCCAAACAGGATTTAGTAGCAATGAGCAGTTCTTC. Its translation is CASSQTGFSSNEQFF. This rearrangement joins TRBV2 to TRBJ2-1; tentatively, D is TRBD1 (5 bases). Trimming stripped 6 bases from V and 6 bases from J, with 18 bases between. From germline, CDR1 is SNHLY and CDR2 FYNNEI. The CDR3 totals 15 residues.

This chain joins TRBV7-8 and TRBJ2-2; TRBD2 matches at 7 bases. The CDR3 has 16 amino acids. Germline CDR1 reads SGHVS; CDR2 reads FQNEAQ. Trimming at V came to 5 bases and at J to 1 base, leaving 7 bases not matched to a gene. The CDR3 loop is CASSLALAVNTGELFF. CDR3 nucleotide sequence: TGTGCCAGCAGCCTTGCTCTAGCGGTGAACACCGGGGAGCTGTTTTTT.

Note on this clonotype: The junction departs from the called germline gene at one end, perhaps through a read error. The genes are TRBV18 and TRBJ2-2, with 12 bases matching TRBD2. There are 18 residues in the CDR3. Germline V gene lookup returns CDR1 KGHSH and CDR2 LQKENI. CDR3 DNA sequence: TGTGCCAGCTCACCGCCGGGCAGACTAGCGGGAGAGACCGTGGAGCTGTTTTTT. Translated: CASSPPGRLAGETVELFF.

This clonotype has a single count. This sequence joins TRBV20-1 and TRBJ2-7, with 7 bases aligning to TRBD1. This CDR3 spans 14 amino acids. Per germline, CDR1 DFQATT and CDR2 SNEGSKA (reference sequence). V shed 1 base, J shed 2 bases, and the junction held 5 bases outside the gene matches. CDR3 amino acids: CSARAGTVTYEQYF. CDR3 in DNA: TGCAGTGCTAGAGCCGGGACAGTAACCTACGAGCAGTACTTC.

This clonotype has ten or more counts. The chain links TRBV29-1 to TRBJ1-5; TRBD1 matches 7 bases. The CDR3 is 13 amino acids. Germline CDR1 and CDR2: SQVTM and ANQGSEA. V lost 3 bases to trimming and J lost 4 bases; unmatched junction nucleotides: 3. This CDR3 reads CSVDQGGNQPQHF. The CDR3 coding sequence is TGCAGCGTTGACCAGGGGGGTAATCAGCCCCAGCATTTT.

At least ten counts were recorded for this clonotype. The V call is TRBV7-2, the J call TRBJ2-7, with TRBD1 as a possible D gene (6 bases). With 5 bases removed from V and 0 bases from J, the gap between germline ends came to 14 bases. The CDR3 runs to 15 residues. Germline V gene sequence: CDR1 SGHTA, CDR2 FQGNSA. CDR3 protein: CASSRPGDTSYEQYF. CDR3 bases: TGTGCCAGCAGCCGCCCCGGGGACACCTCCTACGAGCAGTACTTC. The variable domain in full, completed from reference TRBV7-2 and TRBJ2-7, reads GAGVSQSPSNKVTEKGKDVELRCDPISGHTALYWYRQSLGQGLEFLIYFQGNSAPDKSGLPSDRFSAERTGGSVSTLTIQRTQQEDSAVYLCASSRPGDTSYEQYFGPGTRLTVT.

This clonotype occurred many times. This CDR3 reads CASSSRQGDEQYF. The CDR3 DNA reads TGTGCCAGCAGCTCCCGACAGGGAGACGAGCAGTACTTC. The gene calls are TRBV3-1 and TRBJ2-7; 7 positions match TRBD1. The CDR3 length is 13 residues. The germline CDR1 and CDR2 sequences are LGHDT and YNNKEL (reference sequence). After removal of 5 bases from V and 5 bases from J, the junction contained 6 bases not matched to a gene.

This clonotype was detected ten times or more. The chain couples TRBV7-2 to TRBJ2-5; D remains ambiguous. V was trimmed by 4 bases and J by 2 bases, leaving 17 bases between them. This CDR3 has 16 residues. Germline V lookup: CDR1 SGHTA, CDR2 FQGNSA. The CDR3 DNA reads as TGTGCCAGCAGCTCAGTCCGTGGGGTGACGCAAGAGACCCAGTACTTC. Protein product: CASSSVRGVTQETQYF.

This clonotype was counted at least ten times. The gene calls are TRBV7-8 and TRBJ2-3, with 9 bases lining up with TRBD2. This CDR3 is 15 amino acids long. Trimming took 7 bases from V and 4 from J; bases not matched to a gene: 9. The germline CDR1 and CDR2 sequences are SGHVS and FQNEAQ. CDR3 nucleotides: TGTGCCAGCAATCACCCGGGACTAGCCCCAGATACGCAGTATTTT. Translation: CASNHPGLAPDTQYF.

This clonotype showed up many times. The rearrangement links TRBV28 to TRBJ2-6; perhaps TRBD2 as D (5 bases). V was trimmed by 6 bases and J by 4 bases, leaving 10 bases between them. The length of the CDR3 is 14 residues. The V gene's germline CDR1 is MDHEN and CDR2 SYDVKM. DNA for the CDR3: TGTGCCAGCAGAGCGGTGGGAGGGGCCAACGTCCTGACTTTC. Translated: CASRAVGGANVLTF.